Below, 27 T cell receptor beta chains from the same sample are listed, as sequenced in a study of blood T cell repertoires in COVID-19. TCRdb keeps only in-frame clones here, not all; method: immunoSEQ multiplex PCR. The repertoire has fewer than 65,000 clones, about 90% of them found once; the top ten carry roughly 7%. The sequenced sample consisted of peripheral blood. These receptors were collected from a woman aged 55-69 years with active or convalescent COVID-19.

The chain links TRBV2 to TRBJ1-1, with D uncertain. Germline CDR1 reads SNHLY; CDR2 reads FYNNEI. Trimming took off 0 bases at V and 3 bases at J, with 8 bases between the two ends. CDR3 length: 14 residues. The CDR3 region is CASSEALSYTEAFF. The CDR3, as DNA: TGTGCCAGCAGTGAAGCTTTGAGTTACACTGAAGCTTTCTTT.

The chain has TRBV3-1 (or the pseudogene TRBV3-2) and TRBJ1-2; 8 bases map to TRBD1. Germline V CDR1 and CDR2: LGHDT, YNNKEL (reference sequence). V shed 0 bases, J shed 8 bases, and the junction held 8 bases outside the gene matches. The length of the CDR3 is 15 residues. CDR3 loop: CASSQDGTGTGGYTF. The CDR3 DNA reads as TGTGCCAGCAGCCAAGACGGAACCGGGACAGGAGGCTACACCTTC.

This chain joins TRBV5-1 and TRBJ1-6; 10 bases line up with TRBD1. Germline CDR1 and CDR2: SGHRS and YFSETQ. Unmatched junction bases numbered 4, after V lost 5 bases and J lost 8 bases. The CDR3 covers 14 residues. The CDR3 DNA sequence: TGCGCCAGCAGGGCAGGACAGGGGGATTCACCCCTCCACTTT. Translation gives CASRAGQGDSPLHF.

This clone was counted a few times. The chain recombines TRBV29-1 with TRBJ1-2; weak D call: TRBD1 (5 bases). From germline, CDR1 is SQVTM and CDR2 ANQGSEA. V was trimmed by 8 bases and J by 0 bases, leaving 25 bases between them. The CDR3 extends over 17 amino acids. CDR3 DNA sequence: TGCAGCACTGGCCCGCAGGGCCACTATTGGGCTAACTATGGCTACACCTTC. It translates to CSTGPQGHYWANYGYTF.

The chain recombines TRBV7-9 with TRBJ1-3; D might be TRBD1 (5 bases). This CDR3 contains 15 residues. Trimming removed 5 bases at V and 0 bases at J, with 11 bases between. Germline CDR1 SEHNR, CDR2 FQNEAQ (reference sequence). The DNA of the CDR3 is TGTGCCAGCAGCCCCACAGGAAACTCTGGAAACACCATATATTTT. Its translation: CASSPTGNSGNTIYF.

The V call is TRBV5-4, the J call TRBJ1-4; TRBD1 agrees at 7 bases. There are 15 residues in the CDR3. The V and J ends lost 5 bases and 4 bases, in that order; junction bases with no gene match: 8. The germline gives CDR1 SGHNT, CDR2 YYREEE (reference sequence). As DNA, the CDR3 is TGTGCCAGCAGGGCCGGGACAGACTTTAATGAAAAACTGTTTTTT. Its protein is CASRAGTDFNEKLFF.

This clone was recorded only once. The chain has TRBV2 and TRBJ1-2; D unclear. The germline gives CDR1 SNHLY, CDR2 FYNNEI. V gave up 2 bases and J gave up 7 bases, with 11 bases separating them. The CDR3 length is 13 residues. CDR3 in amino acids: CASSETGRSGYTF. The CDR3 DNA reads as TGTGCCAGCAGTGAAACCGGTCGGAGTGGCTACACCTTC.

On this clone itself: At one end, the junction sequence differs from germline, possibly due to a read error. The V and J genes are TRBV5-1 and TRBJ1-2, with 7 bases that match TRBD1. The CDR3 is 11 residues long. The germline gives CDR1 SGHRS, CDR2 YFSETQ. CDR3 nucleotide sequence: TGCGCCAGCAGCCCGGGACAGCGAAACTTCTTC. Its translation is CASSPGQRNFF.

The CDR3 protein is CASSSSGSTEAFF. As DNA, the CDR3 is TGTGCCAGCAGCTCCTCAGGGTCCACTGAAGCTTTCTTT. This chain joins TRBV7-9 and TRBJ1-1; a possible D gene is TRBD1 (5 bases). CDR3 length: 13 residues. Deletions cut 4 bases from V and 4 bases from J, with 10 bases between. CDR1 is SEHNR, CDR2 FQNEAQ, per germline (reference sequence).

In its sample, this clone was seen once. The rearrangement joins TRBV2 to TRBJ2-7; D remains ambiguous. The length of the CDR3 is 15 residues. With 2 bases removed from V and 2 bases from J, the gap between germline ends came to 13 bases. Germline values: CDR1 SNHLY, CDR2 FYNNEI. The CDR3 reads CASSERRGGAYEQYF. The CDR3 DNA sequence: TGTGCCAGCAGTGAACGACGCGGCGGAGCCTACGAGCAGTACTTC.

This chain uses TRBV18 with TRBJ2-7, with 9 nucleotides matching TRBD2. The V and J ends lost 2 bases and 5 bases, in that order; junction bases with no gene match: 7. The CDR3 is made up of 15 amino acids. CDR1 and CDR2 (germline): KGHSH, LQKENI. This CDR3 reads CASSPRAGGLDEQYF. CDR3 in DNA: TGTGCCAGCTCACCAAGGGCGGGAGGGCTTGACGAGCAGTACTTC.

The chain recombines TRBV18 with TRBJ2-1; D perhaps matches TRBD2 (5 bases). CDR1 and CDR2 (germline): KGHSH, LQKENI. The CDR3 runs 14 residues. The ends were cut back, 3 bases at V and 3 bases at J, with 9 bases in the middle. CDR3 residues: CASSPSGSYNEQFF. CDR3 nucleotide sequence: TGTGCCAGCTCACCGAGCGGAAGCTACAATGAGCAGTTCTTC. Full variable domain (missing parts from reference TRBV18 and TRBJ2-1): NAGVMQNPRHLVRRRGQEARLRCSPMKGHSHVYWYRQLPEEGLKFMVYLQKENIIDESGMPKERFSAEFPKEGPSILRIQQVVRGDSAAYFCASSPSGSYNEQFFGPGTRLTVL.

The V call is TRBV28, the J call TRBJ2-6; 7 bases are a match to TRBD1. The V and J ends lost 7 bases and 0 bases, in that order; junction bases with no gene match: 6. CDR3 length equals 16 residues. Germline V gene sequence: CDR1 MDHEN, CDR2 SYDVKM. CDR3 protein: CASTEGASSGANVLTF. Here the CDR3 DNA reads TGTGCCAGCACCGAGGGGGCATCCTCTGGGGCCAACGTCCTGACTTTC.

The gene calls are TRBV29-1 and TRBJ1-2; the D is unclear. Deletions cut 0 bases from V and 0 bases from J, with 17 bases between. CDR3 length: 17 amino acids. CDR1 is SQVTM, CDR2 ANQGSEA, per germline. DNA of the CDR3: TGCAGCGTTGAAGATTGGGAGGTTAGAGGTGCTAACTATGGCTACACCTTC. This codes for CSVEDWEVRGANYGYTF.

This chain links TRBV28 with TRBJ1-3; D may be TRBD1 (5 bases). Trimming took off 1 base at V and 2 bases at J, with 15 bases between the two ends. This CDR3 spans 17 amino acids. Germline V gene sequence: CDR1 MDHEN, CDR2 SYDVKM. Here the CDR3 DNA reads TGTGCCAGCAGTTTATTAGCGGGCGCGGGGCCTGGAAACACCATATATTTT. It is translated as CASSLLAGAGPGNTIYF. Full variable domain (missing parts from reference TRBV28 and TRBJ1-3): DVKVTQSSRYLVKRTGEKVFLECVQDMDHENMFWYRQDPGLGLRLIYFSYDVKMKEKGDIPEGYSVSREKKERFSLILESASTNQTSMYLCASSLLAGAGPGNTIYFGEGSWLTVV.

This chain joins TRBV18 and TRBJ2-7; a weak D match, TRBD2 (5 bases). The CDR3 loop spans 14 amino acids. V shed 3 bases and J shed 2 bases, with 11 bases lying between them. Germline loops: CDR1 KGHSH, CDR2 LQKENI. Written as DNA, the CDR3 is TGTGCCAGCTCACCCCCCCAGGAGGCCTACGAGCAGTACTTC. Its protein product is CASSPPQEAYEQYF.

The chain is built from TRBV2 and TRBJ2-1; tentatively, D is TRBD2 (7 bases). The V gene's germline CDR1 is SNHLY and CDR2 FYNNEI. Deletions cut 4 bases from V and 9 bases from J, with 16 bases between. This CDR3 spans 14 amino acids. CDR3 protein: CASSGRGGQGEQFF. In nucleotides, the CDR3 is TGTGCCAGCAGTGGAAGGGGGGGCCAGGGTGAGCAGTTCTTC.

The chain uses TRBV19 and TRBJ1-5; TRBD1 might be the D (6 bases). The CDR3 consists of 15 residues. The V and J ends lost 4 bases and 4 bases respectively, with 14 bases between them. Germline V gene data show CDR1 as LNHDA and CDR2 as SQIVND (reference sequence). The CDR3 DNA reads TGTGCCAGTAGTACACAGGGCGAAGTAAATCAGCCCCAGCATTTT. Translation gives CASSTQGEVNQPQHF.

This chain connects TRBV28 to TRBJ2-3; 11 bases agree with TRBD2. CDR1 and CDR2 from the germline V gene are MDHEN and SYDVKM. The J segment lost 1 base and the V segment lost 9 bases, leaving 3 bases of the junction unmatched. The CDR3 loop spans 14 amino acids. This CDR3 is CASLAGGGTDTQYF. The CDR3 coding sequence is TGTGCCAGTTTAGCGGGGGGGGGCACAGATACGCAGTATTTT.

Only a few counts were recorded for this clone. CDR3 bases: TGTGCCAGCAGCTTACCGGGACAGACATACGAGCAGTACTTC. Its protein is CASSLPGQTYEQYF. The genes are TRBV7-9 and TRBJ2-7; TRBD1 matches at 7 bases. Germline V gene sequence: CDR1 SEHNR, CDR2 FQNEAQ (reference sequence). The CDR3 has 14 amino acids. The junction had 5 bases not matched to a gene; V was cut back by 2 bases and J by 4 bases. Complete variable domain (other parts from reference TRBV7-9 and TRBJ2-7): DTGVSQNPRHKITKRGQNVTFRCDPISEHNRLYWYRQTLGQGPEFLTYFQNEAQLEKSRLLSDRFSAERPKGSFSTLEIQRTEQGDSAMYLCASSLPGQTYEQYFGPGTRLTVT.

This chain joins TRBV4-1 and TRBJ2-3, with 7 nucleotides matching TRBD2. Germline CDR1 is MGHRA and CDR2 is YSYEKL. This CDR3 is 17 amino acids long. V dropped 1 base and J dropped 0; count of bases not matched to a gene: 7. Here the CDR3 DNA reads TGCGCCAGCAGCCAAGGTCCGCCGCGGGGGAGCACAGATACGCAGTATTTT. Residues: CASSQGPPRGSTDTQYF.

The V and J genes are TRBV28 and TRBJ1-5, with TRBD1 matching over 7 bases. CDR3 size: 17 residues. V was clipped by 4 bases and J by 1 base; unmatched bases: 10. Germline lookup yields CDR1 MDHEN and CDR2 SYDVKM. The CDR3 nucleotides read TGTGCCAGCAGTTCCTTCCCGGACAGGAGGAGCAATCAGCCCCAGCATTTT. It yields the protein CASSSFPDRRSNQPQHF.

The chain combines TRBV2 with TRBJ1-2, with 7 positions matching TRBD1. The CDR3 length is 13 residues. Trimming took 3 bases from V and 8 from J; bases not matched to a gene: 6. The germline V gene encodes CDR1 SNHLY and CDR2 FYNNEI. DNA for the CDR3: TGTGCCAGCAGTGAGACAGGGAGTCAGGGCTACACCTTC. This encodes CASSETGSQGYTF.

V gene TRBV3-1 (or the pseudogene TRBV3-2) combines with J gene TRBJ1-1; D is undetermined. The V end lost 4 bases, the J end lost 3 bases, and 9 bases lay between the germline ends. CDR1 and CDR2 from the germline V gene are LGHDT and YNNKEL (reference sequence). The CDR3 extends over 13 amino acids. CDR3 sequence: CASSPYSYTEAFF. The DNA of the CDR3 is TGTGCCAGCAGCCCTTACAGTTACACTGAAGCTTTCTTT.

This clone showed up just a few times. The rearrangement joins TRBV28 to TRBJ1-4; D is unresolved. V lost 4 bases and J 8 bases, leaving 8 bases between the germline ends. The CDR3 covers 12 residues. CDR1 and CDR2 from the germline V gene are MDHEN and SYDVKM. Here the CDR3 reads CASSSRREKLFF. Written as DNA, the CDR3 is TGTGCCAGCAGTTCTAGGCGAGAAAAACTGTTTTTT.

The chain uses TRBV27 and TRBJ2-1, with no clear D. V was cut by 4 bases and J by 12 bases, with 10 bases left in between. CDR1 is MNHEY, CDR2 SMNVEV, per germline (reference sequence). This CDR3 has 11 residues. The CDR3 DNA is TGTGCCAGCAGTTGGTTACACGTGCAGTTCTTC. Translation: CASSWLHVQFF.

The chain uses TRBV19 and TRBJ1-1; D is perhaps TRBD1 (6 bases). The CDR3 is 14 amino acids. The V gene lost 3 bases and the J gene lost 1 base, with 9 bases spanning the gap. The germline V gene has CDR1 LNHDA and CDR2 SQIVND (reference sequence). The CDR3 protein is CASSMGGGNTEAFF. DNA for the CDR3: TGTGCCAGTAGTATGGGAGGGGGGAACACTGAAGCTTTCTTT.